Below, 4 T cell receptor beta chains from the same sample are listed, as sequenced in a study of cytotoxic CD8 clonotypes in ibrutinib-treated CLL. Produced via immunoSEQ multiplex PCR; TCRdb's table is partial and in-frame only. The data contain 130,000 or so clones, approximately 81% of them singletons. Here the sequenced sample was PBMCs, taken after 24 months of ibrutinib treatment. The receptor set was obtained from a human donor with chronic lymphocytic leukemia.

The chain carries TRBV7-2 and TRBJ2-3; tentatively, D is TRBD1 or TRBD2 (5 bases each). The CDR3 sequence is 14 residues long. CDR1 and CDR2 from the germline V gene are SGHTA and FQGNSA. Trimming shortened V by 2 bases and J by 4 bases, and 10 bases separated the two germline ends. Here the CDR3 reads CASSLRGGADTQYF. CDR3 in DNA: TGTGCCAGCAGCTTACGTGGGGGAGCAGATACGCAGTATTTT. Full variable domain (outside the CDR3, taken from reference TRBV7-2 and TRBJ2-3): GAGVSQSPSNKVTEKGKDVELRCDPISGHTALYWYRQSLGQGLEFLIYFQGNSAPDKSGLPSDRFSAERTGGSVSTLTIQRTQQEDSAVYLCASSLRGGADTQYFGPGTRLTVL.

The DNA for the CDR3 is TGTGCCAGCAGCGCCGGGACTAGCGGGGGGTCGAAGTACTTC. Its translation is CASSAGTSGGSKYF. The chain links TRBV2 to TRBJ2-5; 15 bases agree with TRBD2. The junction had 8 bases not matched to a gene; V was cut back by 6 bases and J by 12 bases. The germline CDR1 and CDR2 sequences are SNHLY and FYNNEI. CDR3 length: 14 residues.

The rearrangement joins TRBV29-1 to TRBJ2-1; D may be TRBD2 (5 bases). Germline loops: CDR1 SQVTM, CDR2 ANQGSEA. CDR3 length: 16 amino acids. V shed 5 bases and J shed 6 bases, with 23 bases lying between them. CDR3 sequence reads: CSVRGGSIRRVNEQFF. For the CDR3, the DNA is TGCAGCGTTCGGGGTGGGAGCATTCGAAGAGTCAATGAGCAGTTCTTC.

The chain carries TRBV2 and TRBJ1-1; 7 bases agree with TRBD1. V gave up 8 bases and J gave up 1 base; unmatched junction bases: 13. CDR3 length: 16 residues. CDR1 SNHLY and CDR2 FYNNEI come from the germline V gene. CDR3 nucleotides: TGTGCCAGCGGAAAAAACAAAGGGACAGAGAACACTGAAGCTTTCTTT. Translating it yields CASGKNKGTENTEAFF. The variable domain in full, with the rest retrieved from reference TRBV2 and TRBJ1-1, is EPEVTQTPSHQVTQMGQEVILRCVPISNHLYFYWYRQILGQKVEFLVSFYNNEISEKSEIFDDQFSVERPDGSNFTLKIRSTKLEDSAMYFCASGKNKGTENTEAFFGQGTRLTVV.